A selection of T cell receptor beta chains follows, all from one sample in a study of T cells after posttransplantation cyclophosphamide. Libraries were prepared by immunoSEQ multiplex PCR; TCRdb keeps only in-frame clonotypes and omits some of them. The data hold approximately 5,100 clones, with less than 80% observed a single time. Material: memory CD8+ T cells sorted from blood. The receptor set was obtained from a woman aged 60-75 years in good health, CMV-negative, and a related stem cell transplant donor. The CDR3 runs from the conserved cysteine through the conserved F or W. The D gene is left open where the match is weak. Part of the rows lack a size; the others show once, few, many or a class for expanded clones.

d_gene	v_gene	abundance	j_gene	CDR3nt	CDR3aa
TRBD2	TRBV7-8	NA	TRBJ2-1	TGTGCCAGCAGCCTAACTAGCGGGGGACCTATCGATGAGCAGTTCTTC	CASSLTSGGPIDEQFF
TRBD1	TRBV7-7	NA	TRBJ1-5	TGTGCTAGCAGCTTAGAAACAGGGGGCGCCCAGCCCCAGCATTTT	CASSLETGGAQPQHF
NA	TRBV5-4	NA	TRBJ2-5	TGTGCCAGCAGCGCTTGGACAGCGCCAGGGGAGACCCAGTACTTC	CASSAWTAPGETQYF
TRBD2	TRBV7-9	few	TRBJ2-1	TGTGCCAGCAGCGACGGACTAGCGGCCTACAATGAGCAGTTCTTC	CASSDGLAAYNEQFF
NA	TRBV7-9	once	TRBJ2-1	TGTGCCAGCAGCTTAGTTAGTAACAATGAGCAGTTCTTC	CASSLVSNNEQFF
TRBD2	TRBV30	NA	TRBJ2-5	TGTGCCTGGAGTGTCCCCGTGAGGCGGGGGTGGGAGACCCAGTACTTC	CAWSVPVRRGWETQYF
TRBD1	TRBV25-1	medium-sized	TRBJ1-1	TGTGCCAGCAGTGAGTCGCTCGGGACAGACCTTGAAGCTTTCTTT	CASSESLGTDLEAFF
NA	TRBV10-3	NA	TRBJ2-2	TGTGCCATCAGGAAAACAGGGACGAACACCGGGGAGCTGTTTTTT	CAIRKTGTNTGELFF
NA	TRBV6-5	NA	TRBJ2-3	TGTGCCAGCAGTTACTCCCAGCGGAGCACAGATACGCAGTATTTT	CASSYSQRSTDTQYF
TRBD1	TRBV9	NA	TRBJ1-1	TGTGCCAGCAGCGTAGGGGACAGCTTGGACTTT	CASSVGDSLDF
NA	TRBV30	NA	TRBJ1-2	TGTGCCTGGAGTGGGCCCCATGGCTACACCTTC	CAWSGPHGYTF
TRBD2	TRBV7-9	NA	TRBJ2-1	TGTGCCAGCAGCCTGACTAGCGGGAGGTTAGATGAGCAGTTCTTC	CASSLTSGRLDEQFF
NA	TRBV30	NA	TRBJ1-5	TGTGCCTGGAGTGAAAGGTGGGCAGGGCAAAGCAATCAGCCCCAGCATTTT	CAWSERWAGQSNQPQHF
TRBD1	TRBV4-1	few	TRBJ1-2	TGCGCCAGCGGACCGGGACAGACAACTAACTATGGCTACACCTTC	CASGPGQTTNYGYTF
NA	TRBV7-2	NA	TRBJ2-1	TGTGCCAGCAGCTTAGGCGTCTACTCCTACAATGAGCAGTTCTTC	CASSLGVYSYNEQFF
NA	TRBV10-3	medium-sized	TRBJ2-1	TGTGCCATCAGTCCCGAGAGAGGAGGTCCGGGTCATCATTACAATGAGCAGTTCTTC	CAISPERGGPGHHYNEQFF
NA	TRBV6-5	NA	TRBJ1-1	TGTGCCAGCAGTTTCCCAGACACTGAAGCTTTCTTT	CASSFPDTEAFF
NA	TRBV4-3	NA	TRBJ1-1	TGCGCCAGCAGCCAAGAGAATACGGGGTTGACTGAAGCTTTCTTT	CASSQENTGLTEAFF
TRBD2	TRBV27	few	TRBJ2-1	TGTGCCAGCACCCCGCTAGCGGGAGAAGAGCAGTTCTTC	CASTPLAGEEQFF
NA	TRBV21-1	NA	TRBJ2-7	TGTGCCAGCAGCAAAGCGCGGAGCTTACCAAACTACGAGCAGTACTTC	CASSKARSLPNYEQYF
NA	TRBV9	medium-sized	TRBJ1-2	TGTGCCAGCAGTAAAGCCGGGACTCCAAACTATGGCTACACCTTC	CASSKAGTPNYGYTF
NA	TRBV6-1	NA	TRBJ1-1	TGTGCCAGCAGGGAGGACTGGGTTTTTGAAGCTTTCTTT	CASREDWVFEAFF
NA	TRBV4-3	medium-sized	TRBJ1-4	TGCGCCAGCAGCCAAGATACCGCGGGTGAAAAACTGTTTTTT	CASSQDTAGEKLFF
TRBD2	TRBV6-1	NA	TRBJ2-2	TGTGCCAGCAGTTTTGGCGGGACTAGATCTGGGGAGCTGTTTTTT	CASSFGGTRSGELFF
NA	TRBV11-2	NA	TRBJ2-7	TGTGCCAGCAGCTTTGAGCGGTCCTACGAGCAGTACTTC	CASSFERSYEQYF
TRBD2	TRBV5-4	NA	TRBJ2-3	TGTGCCAGCAGCTTTCAGCGGGAGGTTCGAGATACGCAGTATTTT	CASSFQREVRDTQYF
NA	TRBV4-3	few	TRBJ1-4	TGCGCCAGCAGCCAAGATTTAAGAGGTGAAAAACTGTTTTTT	CASSQDLRGEKLFF
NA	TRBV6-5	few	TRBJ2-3	TGTGCCAGCAGCCCCTGGGGAGGTGCAGATACGCAGTATTTT	CASSPWGGADTQYF
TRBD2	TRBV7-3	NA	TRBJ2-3	TGTGCCAGCAGCCGGGGACTAGCGGGGGTCGGCACAGATACGCAGTATTTT	CASSRGLAGVGTDTQYF
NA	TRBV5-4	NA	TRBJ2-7	TGTGCCAGCAGCTTAGTGACTTCCTACGAGCAGTACTTC	CASSLVTSYEQYF
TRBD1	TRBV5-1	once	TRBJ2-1	TGCGCCAGCAGCTCCGGGACAGGGAGGGAAAATGAGCAGTTCTTC	CASSSGTGRENEQFF
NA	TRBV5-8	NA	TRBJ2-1	TGTGCCAGCAGCTTTACGGGACTCTACAATGAGCAGTTCTTC	CASSFTGLYNEQFF